This is a list of T cell receptor beta chains from one sample in a study of T-cell memory formation after mild COVID-19. TCRdb used MiXCR to reprocess the 5' RACE reads, holding one entry per CDR3 protein. Of 450,000 to 650,000 distinct CDR3 sequences listed, 20% are singletons. What was sequenced was PBMCs or a T cell subset sorted from them (not recorded which). The receptor set was obtained from an adult woman who had mild COVID-19 (a few samples of this study predate the infection). Cell type and time point are not known. The CDR3 runs from the conserved cysteine through the conserved F or W. D genes are given only for firm matches. Some rows mark clone size as missing; the rest say once, few, many or name a class of expanded clone.

TRBV6-2/TRBV6-3,NA,TRBJ1-5,few,15,CASSYSGRNGQPQHF,TGTGCCAGCAGTTACTCTGGGAGAAATGGTCAGCCCCAGCATTTT
TRBV18,NA,TRBJ2-7,NA,15,CASSRGAARRYEQYF,TGTGCCAGCTCACGAGGGGCGGCGAGGCGCTACGAGCAGTACTTC
TRBV23-1,NA,TRBJ2-5,few,12,CASSQSSGTQYF,TGCGCCAGCAGTCAATCGTCCGGGACCCAGTACTTC
TRBV20-1,NA,TRBJ2-5,NA,13,CSAKGVHQETQYF,TGCAGTGCCAAGGGGGTTCACCAAGAGACCCAGTACTTC
TRBV20-1,NA,TRBJ1-1,few,15,CSARDRRGGGTEAFF,TGCAGTGCTAGAGATCGAAGAGGGGGTGGCACTGAAGCTTTCTTT
TRBV20-1,NA,TRBJ2-5,few,13,CSAIKGSQETQYF,TGCAGTGCTATAAAGGGGTCCCAAGAGACCCAGTACTTC
TRBV12-3/TRBV12-4,NA,TRBJ2-7,many,13,CASSPHRTGEQYF,TGTGCCAGCAGTCCCCATCGGACGGGGGAGCAGTACTTC
TRBV19,TRBD1,TRBJ2-5,NA,14,CASRSGQGSETQYF,TGTGCCAGTAGATCCGGACAGGGGAGCGAGACCCAGTACTTC
TRBV12-3/TRBV12-4,NA,TRBJ2-7,few,12,CASSLTWHGQYF,TGTGCCAGCAGTTTAACGTGGCATGGGCAGTACTTC
TRBV5-1,NA,TRBJ2-3,few,16,CASSGGRGQLTDTQYF,TGCGCCAGCAGCGGGGGTAGAGGACAGCTCACAGATACGCAGTATTTT
TRBV5-1,NA,TRBJ2-5,many,12,CASSLNQETQYF,TGCGCCAGCAGCCTGAACCAAGAGACCCAGTACTTC
TRBV29-1,TRBD1,TRBJ1-1,NA,12,CSVAGTGGLAFF,TGCAGCGTTGCCGGGACAGGGGGCCTTGCTTTCTTT
TRBV12-5,NA,TRBJ1-1,few,11,CASGLGTEAFF,TGTGCTAGTGGACTGGGGACCGAAGCTTTCTTT
TRBV4-1,NA,TRBJ1-6,NA,14,CASSQQGVNSPLHF,TGCGCCAGCAGCCAGCAAGGGGTAAATTCACCCCTCCACTTT
TRBV4-2,TRBD2,TRBJ2-7,few,17,CASSQDLLAGGSYEQYF,TGTGCCAGCAGCCAAGATTTACTAGCGGGAGGATCCTACGAGCAGTACTTC
TRBV6-5,TRBD1,TRBJ2-1,NA,16,CASSISGTGDYNEQFF,TGTGCCAGCAGTATCTCCGGGACAGGGGATTACAATGAGCAGTTCTTC
TRBV3-1,NA,TRBJ1-6,NA,13,CASSPGDNSPLHF,TGTGCCAGCAGCCCGGGGGATAATTCACCCCTCCACTTT
TRBV5-1,TRBD1,TRBJ2-2,few,16,CASSLERQGNTGELFF,TGCGCCAGCAGCTTGGAGCGACAGGGGAACACCGGGGAGCTGTTTTTT
TRBV11-2,NA,TRBJ1-4,NA,15,CASRTRPMENEKLFF,TGTGCCAGCAGAACTAGACCGATGGAAAATGAAAAACTGTTTTTT
TRBV24-1,NA,TRBJ1-2,NA,14,CATSVKGQNYGYTF,TGTGCCACCAGTGTCAAGGGCCAAAACTATGGCTACACCTTC
TRBV12-3/TRBV12-4,NA,TRBJ2-3,NA,16,CASSRVVGHHTDTQYF,TGTGCCAGCAGCCGGGTTGTGGGACATCACACAGATACGCAGTATTTT
TRBV7-9,NA,TRBJ2-3,NA,16,CASSLSFLAITDTQYF,TGTGCCAGCAGCTTAAGTTTTCTAGCGATCACAGATACGCAGTATTTT
TRBV3-1,NA,TRBJ1-1,once,13,CASSQSVDTEAFF,TGTGCCAGCAGCCAATCGGTAGACACTGAAGCTTTCTTT
TRBV18,NA,TRBJ2-2,NA,15,CASSPRTVFPGELFF,TGTGCCAGCTCACCAAGGACAGTTTTCCCCGGGGAGCTGTTTTTT
TRBV5-6,NA,TRBJ1-1,NA,13,CASSGGVLVGAFF,TGTGCCAGCAGCGGGGGGGTCCTGGTCGGGGCTTTCTTT
TRBV3-1,NA,TRBJ2-1,many,11,CASSVGYEQFF,TGTGCCAGCAGCGTAGGGTATGAGCAGTTCTTC
TRBV5-5,TRBD1,TRBJ1-2,few,17,CASSLGPGTGGIEGYTF,TGTGCCAGCAGCTTGGGACCCGGGACAGGGGGCATAGAGGGCTACACCTTC
TRBV6-1,TRBD2,TRBJ2-1,many,17,CASSEHLLAGGSNEQFF,TGTGCCAGCAGTGAACACCTCCTAGCGGGAGGTTCCAATGAGCAGTTCTTC
TRBV29-1,NA,TRBJ2-7,few,12,CSVLIAAYEQYF,TGCAGCGTTCTTATAGCCGCCTACGAGCAGTACTTC
TRBV9,NA,TRBJ1-1,many,16,CASSVDGTPGDTEAFF,TGTGCCAGCAGCGTAGATGGGACCCCAGGAGACACTGAAGCTTTCTTT
TRBV9,NA,TRBJ1-2,NA,16,CASSVTLSDSNYGYTF,TGTGCCAGCAGCGTCACCCTCAGTGACAGTAACTATGGCTACACCTTC